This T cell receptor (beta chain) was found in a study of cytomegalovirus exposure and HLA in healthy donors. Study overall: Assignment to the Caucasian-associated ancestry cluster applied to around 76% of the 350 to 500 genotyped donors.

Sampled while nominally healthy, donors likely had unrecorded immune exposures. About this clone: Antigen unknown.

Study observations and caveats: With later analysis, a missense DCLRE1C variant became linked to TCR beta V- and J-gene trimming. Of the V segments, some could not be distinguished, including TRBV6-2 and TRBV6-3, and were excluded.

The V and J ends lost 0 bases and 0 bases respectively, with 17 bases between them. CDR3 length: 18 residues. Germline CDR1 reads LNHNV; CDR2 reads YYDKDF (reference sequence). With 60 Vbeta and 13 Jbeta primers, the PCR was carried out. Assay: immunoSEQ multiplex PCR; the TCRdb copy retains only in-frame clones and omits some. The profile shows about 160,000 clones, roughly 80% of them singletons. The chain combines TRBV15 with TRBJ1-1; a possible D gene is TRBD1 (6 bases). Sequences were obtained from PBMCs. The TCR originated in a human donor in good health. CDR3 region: CATSRDWWGQPMNTEAFF. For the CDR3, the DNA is TGTGCCACCAGCAGAGATTGGTGGGGGCAGCCCATGAACACTGAAGCTTTCTTT.